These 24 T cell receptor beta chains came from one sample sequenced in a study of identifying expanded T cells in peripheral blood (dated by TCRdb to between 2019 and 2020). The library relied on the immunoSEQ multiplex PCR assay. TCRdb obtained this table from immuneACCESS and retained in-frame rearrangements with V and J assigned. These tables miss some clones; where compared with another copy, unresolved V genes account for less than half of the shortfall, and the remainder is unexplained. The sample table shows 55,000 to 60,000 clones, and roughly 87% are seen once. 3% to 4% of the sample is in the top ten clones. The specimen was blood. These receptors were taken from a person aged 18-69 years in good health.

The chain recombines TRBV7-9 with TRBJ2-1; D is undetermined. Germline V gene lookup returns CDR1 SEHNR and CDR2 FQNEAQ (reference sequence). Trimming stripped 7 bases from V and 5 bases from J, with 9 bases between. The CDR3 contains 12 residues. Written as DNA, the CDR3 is TGTGCCAGCACCCGAATGAACAATGAGCAGTTCTTC. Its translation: CASTRMNNEQFF.

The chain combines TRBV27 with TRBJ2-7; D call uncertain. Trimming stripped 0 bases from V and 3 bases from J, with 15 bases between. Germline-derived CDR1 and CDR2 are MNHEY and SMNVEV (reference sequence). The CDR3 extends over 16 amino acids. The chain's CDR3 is CASSLSSAAGHYEQYF. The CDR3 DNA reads TGTGCCAGCAGTTTATCGTCAGCAGCCGGGCACTACGAGCAGTACTTC.

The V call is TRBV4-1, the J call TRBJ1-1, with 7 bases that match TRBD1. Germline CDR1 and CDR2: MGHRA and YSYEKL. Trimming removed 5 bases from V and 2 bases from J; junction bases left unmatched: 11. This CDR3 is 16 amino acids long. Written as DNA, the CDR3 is TGCGCCAGCAGCAAGGGGGCGCGCGACTTTAACACTGAAGCTTTCTTT. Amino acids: CASSKGARDFNTEAFF.

CDR3 in DNA: TGTGCCAGCAGTTCATCTGACAGGGGAAATGAAAAACTGTTTTTT. Protein: CASSSSDRGNEKLFF. The chain carries TRBV28 and TRBJ1-4; 8 positions match TRBD1. The germline V gene encodes CDR1 MDHEN and CDR2 SYDVKM. CDR3 length: 15 residues. The V gene end was trimmed by 4 bases and the J gene end by 5 bases; junction bases not matched to a gene: 6.

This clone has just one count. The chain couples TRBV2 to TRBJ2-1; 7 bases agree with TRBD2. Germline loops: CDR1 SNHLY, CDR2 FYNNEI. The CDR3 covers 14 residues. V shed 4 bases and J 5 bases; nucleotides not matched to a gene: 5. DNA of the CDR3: TGTGCCAGCAGTGGGGGGACTACCCACAATGAGCAGTTCTTC. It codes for CASSGGTTHNEQFF. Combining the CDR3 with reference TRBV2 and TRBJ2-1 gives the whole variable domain EPEVTQTPSHQVTQMGQEVILRCVPISNHLYFYWYRQILGQKVEFLVSFYNNEISEKSEIFDDQFSVERPDGSNFTLKIRSTKLEDSAMYFCASSGGTTHNEQFFGPGTRLTVL.

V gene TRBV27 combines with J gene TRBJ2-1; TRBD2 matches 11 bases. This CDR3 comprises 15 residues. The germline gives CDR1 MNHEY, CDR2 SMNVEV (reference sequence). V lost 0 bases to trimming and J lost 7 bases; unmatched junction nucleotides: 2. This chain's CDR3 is CASSLSLAGGNEQFF. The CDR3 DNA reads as TGTGCCAGCAGTTTATCTCTAGCGGGGGGAAATGAGCAGTTCTTC.

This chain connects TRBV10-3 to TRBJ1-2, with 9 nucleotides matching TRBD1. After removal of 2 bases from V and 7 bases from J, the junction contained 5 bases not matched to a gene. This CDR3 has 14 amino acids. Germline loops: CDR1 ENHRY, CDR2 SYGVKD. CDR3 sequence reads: CAISEGQGPSGYTF. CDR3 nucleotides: TGTGCCATCAGTGAGGGACAGGGGCCCTCTGGCTACACCTTC.

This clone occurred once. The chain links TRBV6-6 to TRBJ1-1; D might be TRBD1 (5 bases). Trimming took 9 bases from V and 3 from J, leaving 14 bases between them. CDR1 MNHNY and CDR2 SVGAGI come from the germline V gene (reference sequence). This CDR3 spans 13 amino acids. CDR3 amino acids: CASLLQVYTEAFF. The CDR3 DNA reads TGTGCCAGTCTATTACAGGTGTACACTGAAGCTTTCTTT.

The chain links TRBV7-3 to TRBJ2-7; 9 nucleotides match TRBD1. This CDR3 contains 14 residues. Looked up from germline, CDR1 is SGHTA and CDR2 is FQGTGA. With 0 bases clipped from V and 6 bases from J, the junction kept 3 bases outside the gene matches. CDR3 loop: CASSLTGQGGEQYF. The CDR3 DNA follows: TGTGCCAGCAGCTTAACGGGACAGGGAGGCGAGCAGTACTTC. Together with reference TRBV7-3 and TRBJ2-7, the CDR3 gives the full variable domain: GAGVSQTPSNKVTEKGKYVELRCDPISGHTALYWYRQSLGQGPEFLIYFQGTGAADDSGLPNDRFFAVRPEGSVSTLKIQRTERGDSAVYLCASSLTGQGGEQYFGPGTRLTVT.

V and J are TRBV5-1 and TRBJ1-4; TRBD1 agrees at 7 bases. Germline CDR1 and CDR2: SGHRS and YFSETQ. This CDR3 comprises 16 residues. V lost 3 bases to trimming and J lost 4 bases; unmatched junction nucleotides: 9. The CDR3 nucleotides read TGCGCCAGCAGCTCTCAAGGACAGGAACTTAATGAAAAACTGTTTTTT. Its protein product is CASSSQGQELNEKLFF. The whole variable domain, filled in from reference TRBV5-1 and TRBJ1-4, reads KAGVTQTPRYLIKTRGQQVTLSCSPISGHRSVSWYQQTPGQGLQFLFEYFSETQRNKGNFPGRFSGRQFSNSRSEMNVSTLELGDSALYLCASSSQGQELNEKLFFGSGTQLSVL.

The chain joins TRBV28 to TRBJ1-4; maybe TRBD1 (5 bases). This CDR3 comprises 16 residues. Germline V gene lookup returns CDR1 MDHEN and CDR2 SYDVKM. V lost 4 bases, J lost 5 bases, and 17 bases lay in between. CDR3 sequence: CASSSPYQGWNEKLFF. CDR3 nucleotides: TGTGCCAGCAGTTCCCCTTATCAGGGATGGAATGAAAAACTGTTTTTT.

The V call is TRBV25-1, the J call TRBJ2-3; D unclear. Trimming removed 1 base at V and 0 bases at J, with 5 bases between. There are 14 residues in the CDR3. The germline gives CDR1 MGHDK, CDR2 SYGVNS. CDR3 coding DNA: TGTGCCAGCAGTGAATTTTTTAGCACAGATACGCAGTATTTT. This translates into CASSEFFSTDTQYF.

The CDR3 coding sequence is TGTGCCTGGAGCCGGGACGGAGGGTATGGCTACACCTTC. It encodes CAWSRDGGYGYTF. The gene calls are TRBV30 and TRBJ1-2, with D possibly being TRBD1 (5 bases). Trimming cost V 3 bases and J 5 bases, with 13 bases left between them. Germline values: CDR1 GTSNPN, CDR2 SVGIG (reference sequence). This CDR3 has 13 amino acids.

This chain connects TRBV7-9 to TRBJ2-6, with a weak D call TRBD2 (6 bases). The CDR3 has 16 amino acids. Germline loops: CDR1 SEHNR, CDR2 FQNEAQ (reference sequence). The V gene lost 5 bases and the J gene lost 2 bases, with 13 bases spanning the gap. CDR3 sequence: CASSPRREAGANVLTF. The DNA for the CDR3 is TGTGCCAGCAGCCCTCGCAGGGAGGCTGGGGCCAACGTCCTGACTTTC.

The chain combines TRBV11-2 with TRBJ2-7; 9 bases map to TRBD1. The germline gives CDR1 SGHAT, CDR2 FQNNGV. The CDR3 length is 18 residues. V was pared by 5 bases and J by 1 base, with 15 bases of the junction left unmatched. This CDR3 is CASSPIQRDRGKSYEQYF. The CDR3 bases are TGTGCCAGCAGCCCTATCCAAAGAGACAGGGGGAAATCCTACGAGCAGTACTTC.

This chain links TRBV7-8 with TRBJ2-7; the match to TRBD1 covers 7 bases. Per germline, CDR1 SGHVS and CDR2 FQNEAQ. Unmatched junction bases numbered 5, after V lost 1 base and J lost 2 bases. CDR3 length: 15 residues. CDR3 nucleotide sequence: TGTGCCAGCAGCTTAGGAGGGGGCCGCGCCTACGAGCAGTACTTC. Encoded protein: CASSLGGGRAYEQYF.

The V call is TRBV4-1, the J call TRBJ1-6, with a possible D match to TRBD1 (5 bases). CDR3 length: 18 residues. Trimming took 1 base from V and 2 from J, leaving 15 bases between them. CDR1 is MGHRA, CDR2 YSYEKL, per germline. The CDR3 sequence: CASSQALGVSTYNSPLHF. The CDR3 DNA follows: TGCGCCAGCAGCCAAGCCCTGGGGGTCAGCACCTATAATTCACCCCTCCACTTT.

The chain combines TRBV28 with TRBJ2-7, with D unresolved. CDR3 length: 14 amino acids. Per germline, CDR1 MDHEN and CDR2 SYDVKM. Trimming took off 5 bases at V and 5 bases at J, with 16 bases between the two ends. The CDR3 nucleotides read TGTGCCAGCAGTACTTGGACGGCGCTCCACGAGCAGTACTTC. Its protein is CASSTWTALHEQYF.

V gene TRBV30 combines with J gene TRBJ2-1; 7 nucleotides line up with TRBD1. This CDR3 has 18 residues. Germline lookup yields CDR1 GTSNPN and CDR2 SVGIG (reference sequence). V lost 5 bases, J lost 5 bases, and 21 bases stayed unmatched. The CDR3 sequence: CAWYSGTARDPAHNEQFF. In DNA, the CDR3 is TGTGCCTGGTACTCCGGGACAGCCCGGGACCCCGCTCACAATGAGCAGTTCTTC.

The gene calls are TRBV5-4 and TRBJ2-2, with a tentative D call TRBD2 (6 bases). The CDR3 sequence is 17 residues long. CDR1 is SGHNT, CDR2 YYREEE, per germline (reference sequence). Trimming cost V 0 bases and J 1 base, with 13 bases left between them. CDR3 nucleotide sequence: TGTGCCAGCAGCTTGGGGGCTTTGCGGGGGAACACCGGGGAGCTGTTTTTT. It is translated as CASSLGALRGNTGELFF.

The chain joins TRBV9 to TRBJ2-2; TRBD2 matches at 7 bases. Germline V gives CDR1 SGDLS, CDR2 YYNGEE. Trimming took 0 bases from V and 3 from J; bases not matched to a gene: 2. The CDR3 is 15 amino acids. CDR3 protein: CASSVGLADTGELFF. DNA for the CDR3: TGTGCCAGCAGCGTAGGGCTAGCGGACACCGGGGAGCTGTTTTTT.

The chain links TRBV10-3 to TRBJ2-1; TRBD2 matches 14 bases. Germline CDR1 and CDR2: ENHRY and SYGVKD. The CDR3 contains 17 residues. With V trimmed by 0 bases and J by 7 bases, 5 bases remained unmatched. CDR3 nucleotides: TGTGCCATCAGTGAGTCGACTAGCGGGAGGGCAGGTAATGAGCAGTTCTTC. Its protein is CAISESTSGRAGNEQFF.

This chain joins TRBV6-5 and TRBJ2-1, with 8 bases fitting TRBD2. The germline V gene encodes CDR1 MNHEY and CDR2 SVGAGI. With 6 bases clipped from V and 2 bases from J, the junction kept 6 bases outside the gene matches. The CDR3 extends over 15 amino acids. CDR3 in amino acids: CASSNQRGTYNEQFF. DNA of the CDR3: TGTGCCAGCAGCAACCAGCGGGGGACCTACAATGAGCAGTTCTTC.

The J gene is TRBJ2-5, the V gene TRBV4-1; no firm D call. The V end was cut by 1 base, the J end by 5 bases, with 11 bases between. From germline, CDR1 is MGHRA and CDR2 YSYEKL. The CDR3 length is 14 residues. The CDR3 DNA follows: TGCGCCAGCAGCCAAGCCTTTGGTCCGGAGACCCAGTACTTC. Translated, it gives CASSQAFGPETQYF.